This T cell receptor (beta chain) was identified during a study of cytomegalovirus exposure and HLA in healthy donors. Germline-derived CDR1 and CDR2 are SSHAT and FNYEAQ (reference sequence). V lost 0 bases to trimming and J lost 2 bases; unmatched junction nucleotides: 9. This CDR3 is built from 18 residues. In the PCR, 60 Vbeta and 13 Jbeta primers were used. Only in-frame clones appear in the TCRdb table, and some are missing; sequencing was by immunoSEQ multiplex PCR. The data show tens of thousands of clones, approximately 78% seen once. Sequencing was carried out using PBMCs. The receptor was isolated from a male donor in good health and CMV-seropositive. The chain combines TRBV7-7 with TRBJ2-3; 9 positions match TRBD2. Here the CDR3 DNA reads TGTGCCAGCAGCTTAGCGCGGGGAAGCGGGAGGCCCACAGATACGCAGTATTTT. This codes for CASSLARGSGRPTDTQYF.